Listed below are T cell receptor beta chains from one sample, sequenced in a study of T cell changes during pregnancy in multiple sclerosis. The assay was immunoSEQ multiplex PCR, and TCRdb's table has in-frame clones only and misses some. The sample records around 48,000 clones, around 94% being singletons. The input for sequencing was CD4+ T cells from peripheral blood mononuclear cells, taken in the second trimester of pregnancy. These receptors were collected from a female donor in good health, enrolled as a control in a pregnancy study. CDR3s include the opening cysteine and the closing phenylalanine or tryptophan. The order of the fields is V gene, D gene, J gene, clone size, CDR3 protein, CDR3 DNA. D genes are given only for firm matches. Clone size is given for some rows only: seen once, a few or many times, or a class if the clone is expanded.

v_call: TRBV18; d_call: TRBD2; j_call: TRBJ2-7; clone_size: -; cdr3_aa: CASSPGTNYEQYF; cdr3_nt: TGTGCCAGCTCACCTGGGACTAACTACGAGCAGTACTTC
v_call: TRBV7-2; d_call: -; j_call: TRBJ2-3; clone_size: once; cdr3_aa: CASSSSGGLPLTTDTQYF; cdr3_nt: TGTGCCAGCAGCTCCTCAGGGGGGCTCCCCCTTACCACAGATACGCAGTATTTT
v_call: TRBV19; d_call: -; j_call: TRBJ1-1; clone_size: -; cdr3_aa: CASSIKGRESTEAFF; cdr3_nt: TGTGCCAGTAGTATTAAAGGTAGGGAGAGCACTGAAGCTTTCTTT
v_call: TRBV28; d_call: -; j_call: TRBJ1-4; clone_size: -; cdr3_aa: CASSSGAANEKLFF; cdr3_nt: TGTGCCAGCAGTTCCGGAGCAGCCAATGAAAAACTGTTTTTT
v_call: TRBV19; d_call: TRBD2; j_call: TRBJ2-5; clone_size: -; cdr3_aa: CASSIESGSWETQYF; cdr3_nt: TGTGCCAGTAGTATCGAAAGCGGGAGTTGGGAGACCCAGTACTTC
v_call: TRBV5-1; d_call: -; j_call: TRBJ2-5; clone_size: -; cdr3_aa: CASSLLPGVRETQYF; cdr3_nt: TGCGCCAGCAGCTTGCTCCCAGGGGTGAGGGAGACCCAGTACTTC
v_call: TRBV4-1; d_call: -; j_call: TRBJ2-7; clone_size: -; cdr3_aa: CASSQERKGVPTIEQYF; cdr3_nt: TGCGCCAGCAGCCAAGAAAGGAAGGGGGTCCCAACCATCGAGCAGTACTTC
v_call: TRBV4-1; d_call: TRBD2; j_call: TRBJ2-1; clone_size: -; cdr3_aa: CASSPAYTSGSYEQFF; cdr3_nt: TGCGCCAGCAGCCCAGCTTATACTAGCGGGAGTTATGAGCAGTTCTTC
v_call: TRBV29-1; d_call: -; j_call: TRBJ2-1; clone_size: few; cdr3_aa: CSVEGTSYNEQFF; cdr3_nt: TGCAGCGTTGAAGGCACATCCTACAATGAGCAGTTCTTC
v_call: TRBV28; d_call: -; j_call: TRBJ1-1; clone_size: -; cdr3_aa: CASSPPFYGRSEAFF; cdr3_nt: TGTGCCAGCAGTCCTCCGTTTTACGGTCGTTCTGAAGCTTTCTTT
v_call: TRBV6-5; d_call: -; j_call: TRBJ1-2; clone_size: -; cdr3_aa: CASSYRREDYGYTF; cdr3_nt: TGTGCCAGCAGTTACAGGCGGGAGGACTATGGCTACACCTTC
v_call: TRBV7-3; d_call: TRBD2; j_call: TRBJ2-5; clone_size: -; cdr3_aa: CASSSGLAETQYF; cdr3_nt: TGTGCCAGCAGCTCGGGACTAGCGGAGACCCAGTACTTC
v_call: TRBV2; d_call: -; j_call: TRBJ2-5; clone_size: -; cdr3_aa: CASAWRETQYF; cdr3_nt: TGTGCCAGCGCCTGGAGAGAGACCCAGTACTTC
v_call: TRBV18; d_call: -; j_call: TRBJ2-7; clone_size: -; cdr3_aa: CASSPIQDYEQYF; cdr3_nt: TGTGCCAGCTCACCAATACAGGACTACGAGCAGTACTTC
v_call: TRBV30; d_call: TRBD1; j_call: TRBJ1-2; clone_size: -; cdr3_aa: CAWSPYRDSDPRDYGYTF; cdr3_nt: TGTGCCTGGAGCCCCTACCGGGACAGCGACCCCCGGGACTATGGCTACACCTTC
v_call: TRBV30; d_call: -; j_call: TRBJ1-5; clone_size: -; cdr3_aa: CAWSGRVANQPQHF; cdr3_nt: TGTGCCTGGAGTGGGAGAGTTGCGAATCAGCCCCAGCATTTT
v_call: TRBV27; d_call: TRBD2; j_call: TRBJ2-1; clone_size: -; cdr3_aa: CASIGLAGGDYNEQFF; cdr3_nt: TGTGCCAGCATCGGACTAGCGGGAGGCGATTACAATGAGCAGTTCTTC
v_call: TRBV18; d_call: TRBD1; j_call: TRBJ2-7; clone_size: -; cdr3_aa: CASSPNRGPSEQYF; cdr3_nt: TGTGCCAGCTCACCGAACAGGGGGCCTTCCGAGCAGTACTTC
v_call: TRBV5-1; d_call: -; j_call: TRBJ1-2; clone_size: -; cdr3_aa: CASSLSQGPYGYTF; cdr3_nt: TGCGCCAGCAGCTTGTCCCAGGGTCCCTATGGCTACACCTTC
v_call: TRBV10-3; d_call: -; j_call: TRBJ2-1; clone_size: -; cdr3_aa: CAISETRYNEQFF; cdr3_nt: TGTGCCATCAGTGAAACGAGATACAATGAGCAGTTCTTC
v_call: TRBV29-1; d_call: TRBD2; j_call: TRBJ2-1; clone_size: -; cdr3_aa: CSVQLGAGRSMKQFF; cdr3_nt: TGCAGCGTTCAACTGGGAGCGGGGCGATCAATGAAGCAGTTCTTC
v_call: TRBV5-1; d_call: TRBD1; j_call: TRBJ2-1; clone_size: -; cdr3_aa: CASSLVGTGSYNEQFF; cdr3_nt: TGCGCCAGCAGCTTGGTAGGGACAGGCTCCTACAATGAGCAGTTCTTC
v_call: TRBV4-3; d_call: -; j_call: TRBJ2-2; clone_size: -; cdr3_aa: CASSQDLRTGELFF; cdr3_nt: TGCGCCAGCAGCCAAGATCTGAGGACCGGGGAGCTGTTTTTT
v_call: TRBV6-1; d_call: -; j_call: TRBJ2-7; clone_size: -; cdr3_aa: CASSEGVQVFSYEQYF; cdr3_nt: TGTGCCAGCAGTGAAGGGGTCCAGGTTTTCTCCTACGAGCAGTACTTC
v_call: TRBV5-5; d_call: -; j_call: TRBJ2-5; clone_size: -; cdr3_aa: CASSLSEGGVQETQYF; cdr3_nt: TGTGCCAGCAGCTTGAGTGAGGGCGGGGTGCAAGAGACCCAGTACTTC
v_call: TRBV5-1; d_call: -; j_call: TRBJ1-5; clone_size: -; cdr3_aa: CASSLGGVFNQPQHF; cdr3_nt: TGCGCCAGCAGCTTGGGGGGGGTTTTCAATCAGCCCCAGCATTTT
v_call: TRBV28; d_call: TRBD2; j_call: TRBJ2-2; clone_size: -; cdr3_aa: CASRYPGLAGPTGELFF; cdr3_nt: TGTGCCAGCAGATATCCGGGACTAGCGGGTCCCACCGGGGAGCTGTTTTTT
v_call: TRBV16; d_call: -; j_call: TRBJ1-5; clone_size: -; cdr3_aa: CASSQRYTKNQPQHF; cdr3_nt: TGTGCCAGCAGCCAAAGATACACTAAAAATCAGCCCCAGCATTTT
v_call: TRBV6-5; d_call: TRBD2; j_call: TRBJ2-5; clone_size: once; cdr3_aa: CASRPTSREAQYF; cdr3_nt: TGTGCCAGCAGGCCGACTAGTCGGGAGGCGCAGTACTTC
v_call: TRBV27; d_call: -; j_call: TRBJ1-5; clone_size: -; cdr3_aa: CASSFRRRDQPQHF; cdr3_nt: TGTGCCAGCAGTTTTCGGAGGCGGGATCAGCCCCAGCATTTT
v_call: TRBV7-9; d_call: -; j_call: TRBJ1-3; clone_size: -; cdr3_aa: CASSLAYQISGNTIYF; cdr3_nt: TGTGCCAGCAGCTTAGCCTACCAAATTTCTGGAAACACCATATATTTT
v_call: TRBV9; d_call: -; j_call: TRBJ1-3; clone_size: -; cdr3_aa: CASSVAGNRNTIYF; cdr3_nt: TGTGCCAGCAGCGTAGCGGGGAATAGAAACACCATATATTTT
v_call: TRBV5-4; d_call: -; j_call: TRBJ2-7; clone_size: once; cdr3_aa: CASSANLGGYEQYF; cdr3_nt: TGTGCCAGCAGCGCCAACTTAGGGGGCTACGAGCAGTACTTC
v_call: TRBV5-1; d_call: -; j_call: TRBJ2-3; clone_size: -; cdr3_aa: CASSQRLGTDTQYF; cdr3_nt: TGCGCCAGCAGTCAGCGGCTAGGCACAGATACGCAGTATTTT
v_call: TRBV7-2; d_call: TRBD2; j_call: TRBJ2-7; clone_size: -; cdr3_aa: CASSSGLAGGRYEQYF; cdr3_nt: TGTGCCAGCAGCTCGGGACTAGCGGGAGGGCGTTACGAGCAGTACTTC
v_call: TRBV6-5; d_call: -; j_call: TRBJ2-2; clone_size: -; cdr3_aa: CASSYSGSAHTGELFF; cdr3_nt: TGTGCCAGCAGTTATTCGGGTAGCGCTCACACCGGGGAGCTGTTTTTT
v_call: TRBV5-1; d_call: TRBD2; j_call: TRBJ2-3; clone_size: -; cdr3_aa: CASNLLGLAGVTDTQYF; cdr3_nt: TGCGCCAGCAACCTCTTGGGACTAGCGGGAGTCACAGATACGCAGTATTTT